This T cell receptor beta chain was found in a study of control samples from healthy donors and cancer patients. Libraries were prepared by immunoSEQ multiplex PCR; TCRdb keeps only in-frame clonotypes and omits some of them. The sample lists about 160,000 clones, just under 95% occurring once. This CDR3 comprises 11 residues. Trimming took 5 bases from V and 10 from J, leaving 9 bases between them. The sample consisted of blood. This TCR derives from a woman in her thirties or forties in good health. The rearrangement links TRBV12-3 or TRBV12-4 to TRBJ1-3; D unclear. CDR3 region: CASSGLHTIYF. The CDR3 region has the DNA TGTGCCAGCAGTGGACTTCATACCATATATTTT.